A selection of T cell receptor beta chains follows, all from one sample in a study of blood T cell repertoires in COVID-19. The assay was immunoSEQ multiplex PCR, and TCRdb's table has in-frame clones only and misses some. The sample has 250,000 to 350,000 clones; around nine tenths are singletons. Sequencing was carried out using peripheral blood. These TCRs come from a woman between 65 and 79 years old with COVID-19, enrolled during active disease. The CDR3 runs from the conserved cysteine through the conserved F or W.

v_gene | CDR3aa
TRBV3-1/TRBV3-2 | CASSGGETQYF
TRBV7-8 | CASSYRTGENTEAFF
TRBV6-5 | CATRSGDRVNSPLHF
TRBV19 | CASTPDREYNSPLHF
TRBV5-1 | CASNDGGPYEQYF
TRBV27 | CASSLAPNKNTEAFF
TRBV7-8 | CASSLRQGGGGYTF
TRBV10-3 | CAAGGSSYGYTF
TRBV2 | CASSTGGTGELFF
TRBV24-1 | CATSGGSYREQYF